Listed here are 7 T cell receptor beta chains from one sample, sequenced in a study of T cell responses to AZD1222 COVID-19 vaccine. Some clones are missing from TCRdb's copy, which holds only in-frame ones; the method was immunoSEQ multiplex PCR. In the table there are 75,000 to 95,000 clones, 85% to 95% of which are singletons. The sample consisted of peripheral blood, taken 28 days after the second AZD1222 dose. These receptors came from an adult who received the AZD1222 COVID-19 vaccine.

The chain carries TRBV19 and TRBJ2-7, with 9 bases identical to TRBD1. CDR1 is LNHDA, CDR2 SQIVND, per germline (reference sequence). V shed 5 bases, J shed 0 bases, and the junction held 8 bases outside the gene matches. This CDR3 region has 16 residues. The CDR3 is CASSDPGQGHSYEQYF. The DNA of the CDR3 is TGTGCCAGTAGTGATCCGGGACAGGGACACTCCTACGAGCAGTACTTC.

The CDR3 region has the DNA TGTGCCAGTACCCCAAGGGACAGGGAGATGGATCAGCCCCAGCATTTT. Translated, it gives CASTPRDREMDQPQHF. The chain links TRBV19 to TRBJ1-5; 9 nucleotides match TRBD1. With 7 bases clipped from V and 5 bases from J, the junction kept 12 bases outside the gene matches. In germline, CDR1 is LNHDA, CDR2 SQIVND (reference sequence). The CDR3 totals 16 residues.

In nucleotides, the CDR3 is TGTGCCAGCAGCTTTGGGGCAGAGACCTCCTACGAGCAGTACTTC. Its protein is CASSFGAETSYEQYF. The chain is built from TRBV13 and TRBJ2-7; the D gene is possibly TRBD1 (5 bases). The germline gives CDR1 PRHDT, CDR2 FYEKMQ (reference sequence). There are 15 residues in the CDR3. V was trimmed by 3 bases and J by 0 bases, leaving 12 bases between them.

V is TRBV28 and J is TRBJ2-7; 8 nucleotides match TRBD2. CDR3 length: 18 amino acids. The V gene's germline CDR1 is MDHEN and CDR2 SYDVKM. V lost 3 bases, J lost 4 bases, and 17 bases stayed unmatched. The CDR3 region is CASSLGSFLASGSYEQYF. CDR3 in DNA: TGTGCCAGCAGTTTGGGCAGCTTTTTGGCTAGCGGGTCTTACGAGCAGTACTTC.

This clone was found many times. The rearrangement joins TRBV9 to TRBJ2-5, with TRBD2 as a possible D gene (5 bases). V lost 0 bases to trimming and J lost 7 bases, with 10 bases between them. CDR3 size: 13 residues. Germline V gene sequence: CDR1 SGDLS, CDR2 YYNGEE. In nucleotides, the CDR3 is TGTGCCAGCAGCGTAGCTAGCTCGGGGACCCAGTACTTC. It translates to CASSVASSGTQYF. The whole variable domain, remainder taken from reference TRBV9 and TRBJ2-5, is DSGVTQTPKHLITATGQRVTLRCSPRSGDLSVYWYQQSLDQGLQFLIQYYNGEERAKGNILERFSAQQFPDLHSELNLSSLELGDSALYFCASSVASSGTQYFGPGTRLLVL.

This chain joins TRBV9 and TRBJ2-1; 8 bases agree with TRBD2. The CDR3 runs 15 residues. J was trimmed by 9 bases and V by 4 bases; bases with no gene match: 12. Germline V gene data show CDR1 as SGDLS and CDR2 as YYNGEE. CDR3 DNA: TGTGCCAGCAGCCTCCGGGTTAGCGGGATCCGTGAGCAGTTCTTC. The encoded protein is CASSLRVSGIREQFF.

The chain uses TRBV6-5 and TRBJ2-1; 9 nucleotides align to TRBD1. After removal of 4 bases from V and 0 bases from J, the junction contained 4 bases not matched to a gene. CDR1 and CDR2 from the germline V gene are MNHEY and SVGAGI. The CDR3 is made up of 16 amino acids. The CDR3 region has the DNA TGTGCCAGCAGTTCGGGGACAGGGAGCTCCTACAATGAGCAGTTCTTC. Amino acids: CASSSGTGSSYNEQFF.